The clone carrying this T cell receptor (beta chain) occurred a few times. Its matching antigen is unknown. The CDR3 extends over 17 amino acids. Looked up from germline, CDR1 is SGHTA and CDR2 is FQGNSA. V dropped 1 base and J dropped 1; count of bases not matched to a gene: 8. Library preparation for TCR beta used quantitative 5'-RACE with molecular barcodes. MiXCR, run by TCRdb on the 5' RACE reads, gives a single entry per CDR3 protein. The top ten hold 0.51% of the sample, which has hundreds of thousands of distinct CDR3 sequences, 10% to 15% seen once. These data come from a study of CD8 T cells in ankylosing spondylitis. Whole-study results and caveats: Within matched ankylosing spondylitis synovial fluid, disease-linked clones were reportedly significantly enriched. Characteristic of ankylosing spondylitis blood, it appeared, was a TCR beta motif comprising several highly homologous variants. Some motif variants were previously reported in reactive arthritis synovial fluid and blood.

Sample: blood, either unsorted or a sorted T cell fraction (not recorded which). The source is a male donor with ankylosing spondylitis. The J gene is TRBJ2-3, the V gene TRBV7-2; 7 bases map to TRBD2. For the CDR3, the DNA is TGTGCCAGCAGCTTAGTTCTTGCGGGAGTCGGCACAGATACGCAGTATTTT. Amino acids: CASSLVLAGVGTDTQYF.